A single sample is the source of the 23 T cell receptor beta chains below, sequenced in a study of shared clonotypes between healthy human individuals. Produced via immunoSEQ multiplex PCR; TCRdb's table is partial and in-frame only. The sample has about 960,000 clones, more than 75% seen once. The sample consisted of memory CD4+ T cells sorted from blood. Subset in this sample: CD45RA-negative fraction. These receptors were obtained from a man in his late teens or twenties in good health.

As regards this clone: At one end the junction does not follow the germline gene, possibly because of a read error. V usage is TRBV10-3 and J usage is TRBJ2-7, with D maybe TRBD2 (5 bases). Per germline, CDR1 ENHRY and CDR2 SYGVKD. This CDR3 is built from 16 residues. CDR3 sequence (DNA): TGTGCCATCAGTGAGTCCTCACTAGATGTTTCCTCCGAGCAGTACTTC. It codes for CAISESSLDVSSEQYF.

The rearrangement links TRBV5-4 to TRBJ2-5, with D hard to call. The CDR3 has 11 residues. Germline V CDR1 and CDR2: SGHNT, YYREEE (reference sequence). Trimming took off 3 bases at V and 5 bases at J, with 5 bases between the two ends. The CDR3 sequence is CASSYEETQYF. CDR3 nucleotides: TGTGCCAGCAGCTACGAGGAGACCCAGTACTTC.

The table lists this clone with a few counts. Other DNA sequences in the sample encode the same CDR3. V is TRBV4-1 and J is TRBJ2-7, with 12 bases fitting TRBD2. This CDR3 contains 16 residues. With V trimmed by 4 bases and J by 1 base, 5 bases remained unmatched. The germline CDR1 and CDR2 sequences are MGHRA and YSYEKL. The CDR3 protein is CASSRETSGRSYEQYF. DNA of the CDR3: TGCGCCAGCAGCCGGGAAACTAGCGGGAGGTCCTACGAGCAGTACTTC.

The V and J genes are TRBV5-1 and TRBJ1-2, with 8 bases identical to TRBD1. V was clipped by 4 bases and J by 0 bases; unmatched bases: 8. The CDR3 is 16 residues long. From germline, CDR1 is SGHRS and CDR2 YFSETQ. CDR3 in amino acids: CASSLVGGQANYGYTF. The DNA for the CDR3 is TGCGCCAGCAGCCTCGTGGGGGGACAGGCTAACTATGGCTACACCTTC. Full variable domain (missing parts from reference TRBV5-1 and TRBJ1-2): KAGVTQTPRYLIKTRGQQVTLSCSPISGHRSVSWYQQTPGQGLQFLFEYFSETQRNKGNFPGRFSGRQFSNSRSEMNVSTLELGDSALYLCASSLVGGQANYGYTFGSGTRLTVV.

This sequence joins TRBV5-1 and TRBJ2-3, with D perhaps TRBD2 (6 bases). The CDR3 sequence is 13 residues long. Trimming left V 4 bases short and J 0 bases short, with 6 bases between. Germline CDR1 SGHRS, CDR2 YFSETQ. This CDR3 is CASSAGSTDTQYF. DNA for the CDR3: TGCGCCAGCAGCGCGGGGAGCACAGATACGCAGTATTTT.

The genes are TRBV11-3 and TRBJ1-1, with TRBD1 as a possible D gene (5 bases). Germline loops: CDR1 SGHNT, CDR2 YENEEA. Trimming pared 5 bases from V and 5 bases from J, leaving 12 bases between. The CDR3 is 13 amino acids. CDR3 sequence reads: CASSRGGETEAFF. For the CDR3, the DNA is TGTGCCAGCAGCCGTGGGGGTGAGACTGAAGCTTTCTTT.

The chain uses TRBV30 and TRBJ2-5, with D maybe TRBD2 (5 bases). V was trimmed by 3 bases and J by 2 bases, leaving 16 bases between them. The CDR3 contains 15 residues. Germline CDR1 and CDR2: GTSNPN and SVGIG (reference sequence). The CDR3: CAWRDNSGKQETQYF. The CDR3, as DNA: TGTGCCTGGAGGGATAATTCCGGGAAGCAAGAGACCCAGTACTTC.

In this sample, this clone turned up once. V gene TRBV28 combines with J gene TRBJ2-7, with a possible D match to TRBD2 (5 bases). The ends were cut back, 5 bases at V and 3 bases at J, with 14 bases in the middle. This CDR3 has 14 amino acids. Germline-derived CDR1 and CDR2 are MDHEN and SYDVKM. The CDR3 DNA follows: TGTGCCAGCAGTCTCTCGTCCCGGGACTACGAGCAGTACTTC. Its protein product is CASSLSSRDYEQYF.

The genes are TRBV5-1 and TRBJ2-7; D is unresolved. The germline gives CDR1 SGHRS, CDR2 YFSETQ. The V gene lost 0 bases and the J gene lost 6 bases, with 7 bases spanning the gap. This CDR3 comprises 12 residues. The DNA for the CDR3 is TGCGCCAGCAGCTTGGTAGGCGGCGAGCAGTACTTC. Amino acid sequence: CASSLVGGEQYF.

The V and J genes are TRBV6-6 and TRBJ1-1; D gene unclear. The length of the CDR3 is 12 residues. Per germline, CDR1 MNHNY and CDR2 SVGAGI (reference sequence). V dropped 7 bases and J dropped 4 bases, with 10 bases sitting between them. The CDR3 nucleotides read TGTGCCAGCAATGGTGCCGTCACTGAAGCTTTCTTT. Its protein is CASNGAVTEAFF.

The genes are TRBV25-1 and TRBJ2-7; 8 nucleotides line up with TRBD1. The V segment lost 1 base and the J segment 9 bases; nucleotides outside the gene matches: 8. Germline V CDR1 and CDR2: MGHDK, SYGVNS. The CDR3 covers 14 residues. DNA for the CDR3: TGTGCCAGCAGTGAATTACGGACAGGGAATGCGCAGTACTTC. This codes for CASSELRTGNAQYF.

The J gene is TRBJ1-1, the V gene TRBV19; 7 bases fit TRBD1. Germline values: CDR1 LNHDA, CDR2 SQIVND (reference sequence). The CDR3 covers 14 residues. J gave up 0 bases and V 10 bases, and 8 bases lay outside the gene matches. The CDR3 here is CATKQTGVNTEAFF. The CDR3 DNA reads TGTGCCACCAAGCAAACAGGGGTGAACACTGAAGCTTTCTTT.

CDR3 loop: CASSLDGQAVGEQYF. For the CDR3, the DNA is TGCGCCAGCAGCCTAGACGGACAGGCCGTAGGCGAGCAGTACTTC. The rearrangement links TRBV5-1 to TRBJ2-5, with 7 bases matching TRBD1. The DNA end is more similar to TRBJ2-7, so the J call may be wrong. The CDR3 runs to 15 residues. Germline CDR1 is SGHRS and CDR2 is YFSETQ.

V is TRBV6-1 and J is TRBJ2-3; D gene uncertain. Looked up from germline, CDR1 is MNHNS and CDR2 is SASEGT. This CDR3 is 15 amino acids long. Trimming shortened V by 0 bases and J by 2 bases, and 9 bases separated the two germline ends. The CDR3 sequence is CASSEAGHPTDTQYF. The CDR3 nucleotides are TGTGCCAGCAGTGAAGCCGGGCATCCCACAGATACGCAGTATTTT.

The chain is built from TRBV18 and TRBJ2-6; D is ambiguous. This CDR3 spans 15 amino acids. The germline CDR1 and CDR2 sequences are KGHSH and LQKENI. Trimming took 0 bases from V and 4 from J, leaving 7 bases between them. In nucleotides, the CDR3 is TGTGCCAGCTCACCACCAACTCACGGGGCCAACGTCCTGACTTTC. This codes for CASSPPTHGANVLTF.

The CDR3 loop is CASTYGTENTEAFF. The CDR3 DNA sequence: TGTGCCAGCACCTACGGGACAGAGAACACTGAAGCTTTCTTT. V is TRBV5-4 and J is TRBJ1-1; 7 bases are shared with TRBD1. V lost 6 bases and J lost 1; bases outside the gene matches: 6. The CDR3 runs 14 residues. Germline lookup yields CDR1 SGHNT and CDR2 YYREEE (reference sequence).

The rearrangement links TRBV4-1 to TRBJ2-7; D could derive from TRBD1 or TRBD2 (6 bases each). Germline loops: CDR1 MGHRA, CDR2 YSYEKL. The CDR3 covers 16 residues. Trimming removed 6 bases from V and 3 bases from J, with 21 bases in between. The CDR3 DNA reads TGCGCCAGCAGTCAATTTTGGGCACAGGGAGGCTACGAGCAGTACTTC. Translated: CASSQFWAQGGYEQYF.

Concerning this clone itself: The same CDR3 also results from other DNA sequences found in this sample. The CDR3 is CAISESGYEQFF. CDR3 DNA sequence: TGTGCCATCAGTGAGTCTGGTTATGAGCAGTTCTTC. J is TRBJ2-1 and V is TRBV10-3; D gene uncertain. The germline V gene has CDR1 ENHRY and CDR2 SYGVKD. The CDR3 sequence is 12 residues long. V dropped 0 bases and J dropped 8 bases, with 5 bases sitting between them.

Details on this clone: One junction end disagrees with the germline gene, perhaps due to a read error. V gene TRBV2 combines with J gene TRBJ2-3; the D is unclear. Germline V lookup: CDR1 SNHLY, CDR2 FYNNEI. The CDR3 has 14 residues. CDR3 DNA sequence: TGCGTCTTCGAAACGGTCTCCTGGAGAGATACGCAGTATTTT. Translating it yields CVFETVSWRDTQYF.

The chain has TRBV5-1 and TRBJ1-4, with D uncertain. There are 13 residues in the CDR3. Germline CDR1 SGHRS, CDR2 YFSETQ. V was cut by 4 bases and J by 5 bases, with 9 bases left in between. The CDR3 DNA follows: TGCGCCAGCAGCCCGGCTTCGAATGAAAAACTGTTTTTT. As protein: CASSPASNEKLFF.

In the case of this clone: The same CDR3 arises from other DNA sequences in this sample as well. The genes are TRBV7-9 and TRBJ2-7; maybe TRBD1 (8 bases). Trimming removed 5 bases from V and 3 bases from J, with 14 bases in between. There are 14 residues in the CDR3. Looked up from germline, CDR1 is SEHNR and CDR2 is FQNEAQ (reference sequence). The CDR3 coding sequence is TGTGCCAGCAGCCCAGGGGGCGGGAGCTACGAGCAGTACTTC. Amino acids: CASSPGGGSYEQYF.

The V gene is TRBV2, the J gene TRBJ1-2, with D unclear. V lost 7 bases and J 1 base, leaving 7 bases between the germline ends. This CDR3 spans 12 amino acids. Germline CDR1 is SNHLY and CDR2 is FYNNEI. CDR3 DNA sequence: TGTGCCAGCACGCGGAGTAACTATGGCTACACCTTC. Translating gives CASTRSNYGYTF.

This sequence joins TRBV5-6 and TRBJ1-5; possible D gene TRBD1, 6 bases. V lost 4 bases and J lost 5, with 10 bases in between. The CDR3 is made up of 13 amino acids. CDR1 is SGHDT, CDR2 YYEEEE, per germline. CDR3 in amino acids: CASSPQGYQPQHF. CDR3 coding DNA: TGTGCCAGCAGCCCGCAGGGGTATCAGCCCCAGCATTTT.